A selection of T cell receptor beta chains follows, all from one sample in a study of blood T cell repertoires in COVID-19. Sequencing used immunoSEQ multiplex PCR; TCRdb keeps in-frame clones, though not all of them. The sample holds some 56,000 clones; around nine tenths are singletons and the top ten take under 6.5%. Sample: peripheral blood. These receptors all stem from a woman aged 55-70 years with COVID-19, enrolled during active disease. Each CDR3 is given with its conserved first and last residue. D genes are given only for firm matches. A clone size is listed for some rows: how often the clone was seen (once, few, many), or a class if it is expanded.

>TRBJ2-7|TRBV5-4|NA|NA
TGTGCCAGCAGCTTGGACGGCTACGAGCAGTACTTC
CASSLDGYEQYF
>TRBJ2-1|TRBV7-9|NA|NA
TGTGCCAGCAGCCCGCTTCAGGGGAGCAATGAGCAGTTCTTC
CASSPLQGSNEQFF
>TRBJ1-5|TRBV30|NA|NA
TGTGCCTGGAGTGCCCAAGGGGGTCAGCCCCAGCATTTT
CAWSAQGGQPQHF
>TRBJ2-7|TRBV29-1|NA|NA
TGCAGCGTTGTTCTCCCGCAGGGTCAGTACGAGCAGTACTTC
CSVVLPQGQYEQYF
>TRBJ2-1|TRBV28|TRBD2|NA
TGTGCCAGCAGTTTATACGGCGGGAGACCTTACAATGAGCAGTTCTTC
CASSLYGGRPYNEQFF
>TRBJ2-7|TRBV5-4|TRBD1|few
TGTGCCAGCAGCTACAGGGGGATCTACGAGCAGTACTTC
CASSYRGIYEQYF
>TRBJ1-5|TRBV19|TRBD1|NA
TGTGCCAGTAGTCTTATACCGGGACAGGGAGGCCAGCCCCAGCATTTT
CASSLIPGQGGQPQHF
>TRBJ2-7|TRBV5-1|NA|NA
TGCGCCAGTAGCGGTGGTACAGGATCCTACGAGCAGTACTTC
CASSGGTGSYEQYF
>TRBJ2-3|TRBV6-5|TRBD1|NA
TGTGCCAGCAGTTACTGGACAGGGGGTAAAGATACGCAGTATTTT
CASSYWTGGKDTQYF
>TRBJ2-5|TRBV30|NA|once
TGTGCCTGGAGTCCGGCTCCGGGGTCGGAGACCCAGTACTTC
CAWSPAPGSETQYF
>TRBJ1-6|TRBV10-3|NA|NA
TGTGCCATCAGTTCCCCCCAGGCGGGGGAATCTTCACCCCTCCACTTT
CAISSPQAGESSPLHF
>TRBJ2-5|TRBV30|TRBD1|NA
TGTGCCTGGAAACCGGGACAGGCCAGGGAGACCCAGTACTTC
CAWKPGQARETQYF
>TRBJ2-2|TRBV11-2|TRBD2|once
TGTGCCAGCAGCCCCAGACTAGCGGGAGGGCCGAACACCGGGGAGCTGTTTTTT
CASSPRLAGGPNTGELFF
>TRBJ2-5|TRBV6-5|NA|NA
TGTGCCCGACCTCGACGGGGGATGAAGACCCAGTACTTC
CARPRRGMKTQYF
>TRBJ1-2|TRBV2|NA|NA
TGTGCCAGCAGTGCATCAAACAGGCCCACGAATGGCTACACCTTC
CASSASNRPTNGYTF
>TRBJ2-7|TRBV25-1|TRBD2|NA
TGTGCCACCGGGAGGGGATATGAATACGAGCAGTACTTC
CATGRGYEYEQYF
>TRBJ1-1|TRBV30|NA|NA
TGTGCCTGGTCGTACACAGGAGTGAACACTGAAGCTTTCTTT
CAWSYTGVNTEAFF
>TRBJ2-5|TRBV28|NA|NA
TGTGCCAGCAGTTTCGTCCTAGCGACCCCACCGCCGACCCAGTACTTC
CASSFVLATPPPTQYF
>TRBJ2-2|TRBV6-6|NA|once
TGTGCCAGCAGTTACTGGCCATTAAACACCGGGGAGCTGTTTTTT
CASSYWPLNTGELFF
>TRBJ2-2|TRBV3-1/TRBV3-2|TRBD2|NA
TGTGCCAGCAGCCGTATAGCGGGATCGAACACCGGGGAGCTGTTTTTT
CASSRIAGSNTGELFF
>TRBJ1-1|TRBV2|NA|NA
TGTGCCAGCAGTGGATACACAAACGCTGAAGCTTTCTTT
CASSGYTNAEAFF
>TRBJ1-2|TRBV12-5|NA|once
TGTGCTAGTGGTTTGGTATTGTCCAGTCTTCATGGCTACACCTTC
CASGLVLSSLHGYTF
>TRBJ1-1|TRBV7-8|NA|few
TGTGCCAGCAGCTCCCCGTGGGAGGGGGGCACTGAAGCTTTCTTT
CASSSPWEGGTEAFF
>TRBJ2-1|TRBV5-1|TRBD2|NA
TGCGCCAGCAGCTTGCCGGCGGGAGTGTTAAATGAGCAGTTCTTC
CASSLPAGVLNEQFF
>TRBJ2-3|TRBV11-3|TRBD1|NA
TGTGCCAGCAGCTCCAGGACAGGCCTCACAGATACGCAGTATTTT
CASSSRTGLTDTQYF
>TRBJ1-6|TRBV30|NA|NA
TGTGCCTGGAGACACTATAATTCACCCCTCCACTTT
CAWRHYNSPLHF
>TRBJ1-6|TRBV19|TRBD1|NA
TGTGCCAGTAGTATAGACCTGACAGGGTTTAATTCACCCCTCCACTTT
CASSIDLTGFNSPLHF
>TRBJ1-5|TRBV19|TRBD1|NA
TGTGCCAGTAGTCCCGACAGGGGAGGCGGTCAGCCCCAGCATTTT
CASSPDRGGGQPQHF
>TRBJ2-7|TRBV19|NA|NA
TGTGCCAGTAGAGGGGTCGACTACGAGCAGTACTTC
CASRGVDYEQYF
>TRBJ2-2|TRBV2|TRBD1|NA
TGTGCCAGCAGTGAAGATTATGGACAGGGGAAAGAGCTGTTTTTT
CASSEDYGQGKELFF
>TRBJ2-7|TRBV5-5|TRBD1|NA
TGTGCCAGCAGCAACTGGGACAGCTACTCCTACGAGCAGTACTTC
CASSNWDSYSYEQYF
>TRBJ2-1|TRBV24-1|TRBD1|NA
TGTGCCACCAGTGATGGGGGACAGGTTTTGGATGAGCAGTTCTTC
CATSDGGQVLDEQFF